The 17 T cell receptor beta chains listed next were all sequenced from one sample in a study of T cells in women clearing cervical HPV infection. Clones were sequenced by immunoSEQ multiplex PCR, and TCRdb holds only the in-frame ones, with some missing. The table for this sample gives about 23,000 clones. Material: blood buffy coat. The receptors were gathered from a woman between 18 and 70 years old with a cervical HPV16 infection that either progressed to CIN3+ or cleared (not recorded which).

Concerning this clone itself: From the germline J gene comes the end of the CDR3, since the read stops 3 residues before it. The chain joins TRBV2 to TRBJ1-2; 9 bases match TRBD1. Germline V gene sequence: CDR1 SNHLY, CDR2 FYNNEI. V lost 5 bases and J lost 7; bases outside the gene matches: 17. This CDR3 has 17 residues. The CDR3 loop is CASSITEVSGTGFGYTF. The covered CDR3 bases are TGTGCCAGCAGTATAACTGAGGTCTCCGGGACAGGGTTTGGC.

To note about this clone: From the germline J gene comes the end of the CDR3, since the read stops 3 residues before it. The gene calls are TRBV5-1 and TRBJ1-3; a weak D match, TRBD1 (6 bases). V was pared by 4 bases and J by 4 bases, with 18 bases between. The germline V gene has CDR1 SGHRS and CDR2 YFSETQ. This CDR3 region has 16 residues. CDR3 residues: CASSPAPTGLGNTIYF. The CDR3 DNA, read in part, is TGCGCCAGCAGCCCAGCCCCAACAGGGTTGGGAAACACC.

A note on this clone: The DNA ends 3 residues before the CDR3 does, and the rest of the CDR3 is filled in from the germline J gene. The chain carries TRBV6-2 or TRBV6-3 and TRBJ2-1; 7 bases agree with TRBD2. Germline V gene sequence: CDR1 MNHEY, CDR2 SVGEGT. V lost 6 bases and J lost 0; bases outside the gene matches: 5. This CDR3 is built from 15 residues. The CDR3 DNA, read in part, is TGTGCCAGCAGAACGGGGGGAAACTCCTACAATGAG. It yields the protein CASRTGGNSYNE. The CDR3 in its entirety is CASRTGGNSYNEQFF.

Worth noting for this clone: The DNA ends 3 residues before the CDR3 does, and the rest of the CDR3 is filled in from the germline J gene. The chain has TRBV29-1 and TRBJ1-4; TRBD1 matches 8 bases. The ends lost 2 bases at V and 8 bases at J; junction bases unmatched: 4. The germline CDR1 and CDR2 sequences are SQVTM and ANQGSEA. The CDR3 is made up of 13 amino acids. The CDR3 sequence: CSVETDRDEKLFF. CDR3 DNA, as far as it was read: TGCAGCGTTGAAACGGACAGGGACGAAAAA.

As regards this clone: The missing CDR3 end, 3 residues past where the read stops, is filled in from the germline J gene. The chain joins TRBV20-1 to TRBJ2-7; D is possibly TRBD1 (5 bases). V dropped 1 base and J dropped 3 bases, with 10 bases sitting between them. Germline CDR1 is DFQATT and CDR2 is SNEGSKA (reference sequence). This CDR3 comprises 13 residues. CDR3 bases read: TGCAGTGCTAGAGGGAAGACAGACTACGAG. This translates into CSARGKTDYE. The whole CDR3 region reads CSARGKTDYEQYF.

With respect to this clone: The read ends 3 residues before the CDR3 terminus; that terminus is restored from the germline J gene. The rearrangement links TRBV12-3 or TRBV12-4 to TRBJ2-7; 10 nucleotides line up with TRBD2. Trimming cost V 7 bases and J 0 bases; bases outside gene matches: 6. The length of the CDR3 is 15 residues. CDR3 sequence: CASNSGGLSSYEQYF. The CDR3 DNA, read in part, is TGTGCCAGCAATAGCGGGGGGCTGAGCTCCTACGAG.

A note on this clone: The read ends 3 residues before the CDR3 terminus; that terminus is restored from the germline J gene. The chain couples TRBV18 to TRBJ1-1; the D gene is possibly TRBD1 (6 bases). CDR1 KGHSH and CDR2 LQKENI come from the germline V gene. The CDR3 spans 17 residues. V lost 4 bases and J lost 6, with 24 bases in between. This chain's CDR3 is CASSLNRDTPGVAEAFF. The sequenced part of the CDR3 DNA is TGTGCCAGCTCACTGAACCGGGACACCCCTGGGGTCGCTGAA. Using reference TRBV18 and TRBJ1-1 for the parts outside the CDR3, the full variable domain is NAGVMQNPRHLVRRRGQEARLRCSPMKGHSHVYWYRQLPEEGLKFMVYLQKENIIDESGMPKERFSAEFPKEGPSILRIQQVVRGDSAAYFCASSLNRDTPGVAEAFFGQGTRLTVV.

As regards this clone: The CDR3 end is not reached by the read, which stops 3 residues before it; the germline J gene fills it in. This chain joins TRBV15 and TRBJ2-1, with a weak D call TRBD2 (6 bases). Trimming stripped 9 bases from V and 0 bases from J, with 9 bases between. Germline V gene sequence: CDR1 LNHNV, CDR2 YYDKDF (reference sequence). This CDR3 is 13 amino acids long. The CDR3 DNA, read in part, is TGTGCCACAGGGACTTTCTCCTACAATGAG. This translates into CATGTFSYNE. The full-length CDR3 reads as CATGTFSYNEQFF.

About this clone itself: One end of the junction is discordant with germline, which a read error may explain. Read coverage stops 3 residues before the CDR3 terminus; the germline J gene supplies the remainder. In the same sample, other DNA sequences code for this CDR3. The chain links TRBV7-8 to TRBJ1-2; the D gene is possibly TRBD1 (6 bases). This CDR3 has 15 residues. Germline CDR1 SGHVS, CDR2 FQNEAQ. CDR3 bases read: TGTGCCAGCAGCGTCCATCGACAGGTGAACTATGGA. As protein: CASSVHRQVNYG. The whole CDR3 region reads CASSVHRQVNYGYTF.

Remarks on this clone: The read ends 3 residues early relative to the CDR3; the germline J gene fills the gap. This chain links TRBV6-4 with TRBJ2-1; TRBD2 matches at 10 bases. Unmatched junction bases numbered 5, after V lost 6 bases and J lost 6 bases. The CDR3 sequence is 14 residues long. Germline lookup yields CDR1 MRHNA and CDR2 SNTAGT. The CDR3 here is CASSGLAESNEQFF. CDR3 bases read: TGTGCCAGCAGCGGACTAGCGGAATCCAATGAG.

Of note for this clone: The CDR3 end is not reached by the read, which stops 3 residues before it; the germline J gene fills it in. The V and J genes are TRBV10-1 and TRBJ2-7, with 11 bases lining up with TRBD1. Germline loops: CDR1 WNHNN, CDR2 SYGVQD (reference sequence). J lost 1 base, V lost 6 bases, and 5 bases had no gene match. The CDR3 sequence is 15 residues long. CDR3 DNA (partial): TGCGCCAGCAGCCCCGGGACAGGGGGTTCCTACGAG. It translates to CASSPGTGGSYE. The whole CDR3 protein is CASSPGTGGSYEQYF.

As for this clone: Read coverage stops 3 residues before the CDR3 terminus; the germline J gene supplies the remainder. V is TRBV20-1 and J is TRBJ2-1, with D maybe TRBD2 (6 bases). The CDR3 is 16 amino acids. Trimming removed 4 bases from V and 2 bases from J, with 18 bases in between. Looked up from germline, CDR1 is DFQATT and CDR2 is SNEGSKA (reference sequence). This CDR3 reads CSAKGPGTSPYNEQFF. CDR3 DNA (partial): TGCAGTGCTAAAGGCCCCGGGACTTCGCCCTACAATGAG.

As concerns this clone: The CDR3 extends 3 residues past the end of the read, so its final part is completed from the germline J gene. The chain is built from TRBV2 and TRBJ2-7; TRBD1 agrees at 10 bases. Germline V gene sequence: CDR1 SNHLY, CDR2 FYNNEI. Germline trimming cut 9 bases from V and 4 bases from J; bases unmatched to any gene: 6. This CDR3 is built from 13 residues. CDR3 amino acids: CARGTGVSYEQYF. CDR3 DNA, as far as it was read: TGTGCCAGAGGGACAGGGGTTTCGTACGAG.

Remarks on this clone: Read coverage stops 3 residues before the CDR3 terminus; the germline J gene supplies the remainder. The chain uses TRBV30 and TRBJ1-5; D not resolved. The ends were cut back, 2 bases at V and 0 bases at J, with 8 bases in the middle. This CDR3 contains 14 residues. The germline V gene encodes CDR1 GTSNPN and CDR2 SVGIG (reference sequence). This chain's CDR3 is CAWSLEISNQPQHF. The DNA read from the CDR3 is TGTGCCTGGAGTCTAGAGATTAGCAATCAGCCC.

In the case of this clone: The DNA ends 3 residues before the CDR3 does, and the rest of the CDR3 is filled in from the germline J gene. The J gene is TRBJ1-4, the V gene TRBV11-2; TRBD1 is a possible D gene (6 bases). The germline gives CDR1 SGHAT, CDR2 FQNNGV. V lost 1 base, J lost 3 bases, and 9 bases lay in between. This CDR3 spans 15 amino acids. CDR3 DNA, as far as it was read: TGTGCCAGCAGCTTAGGGGGGCTGGCTAATGAAAAA. Translating it yields CASSLGGLANEK. The full CDR3 protein is CASSLGGLANEKLFF.

Judged by frequency, this clone is hyperexpanded (1% or more). The read finishes 3 residues shy of the CDR3 end, and the germline J gene is used to complete it. The J gene is TRBJ2-3, the V gene TRBV5-1; 7 positions agree with TRBD1. The V and J ends lost 5 bases and 3 bases, in that order; junction bases with no gene match: 6. Germline CDR1 reads SGHRS; CDR2 reads YFSETQ. The CDR3 extends over 14 amino acids. CDR3 protein: CASSQGQVTDTQYF. The part of the CDR3 DNA that was read is TGCGCCAGCAGTCAAGGACAGGTTACAGATACG.

For this clone: The read terminates 3 residues before the CDR3 end, so the remaining end is supplied by the germline J gene. V and J are TRBV30 and TRBJ1-1; tentatively, D is TRBD1 (6 bases). Germline V CDR1 and CDR2: GTSNPN, SVGIG (reference sequence). The CDR3 is 15 residues long. V lost 3 bases and J lost 1, with 15 bases in between. The CDR3 bases that were read are TGTGCCTGGAGGCCTAGGGGGTCAAAGAACACTGAA. Translated: CAWRPRGSKNTE. The full CDR3 is CAWRPRGSKNTEAFF.